Sequencing of this T cell receptor (beta chain) was carried out in a study of cytomegalovirus exposure and HLA in healthy donors. Study outcomes and limitations: In a later analysis, a missense DCLRE1C variant was linked to TCR beta V- and J-gene trimming. With DRB1 most and HLA-C fewest, TCR association rates differed between HLA loci in a later analysis.

Remarks on this clone: Its target is not known.

CDR3 length: 14 residues. V lost 3 bases and J 6 bases, leaving 16 bases between the germline ends. In germline, CDR1 is SQVTM, CDR2 ANQGSEA. It was with 60 Vbeta and 13 Jbeta primers that the PCR ran. The protocol was immunoSEQ multiplex PCR, while the TCRdb copy is restricted to in-frame clones and leaves out a portion. Here the sample spans some 160,000 clones, around 85% being singletons. The V gene is TRBV29-1, the J gene TRBJ2-3, with D unresolved. The source material was PBMCs. The TCR originated in a man in his fifties or sixties in good health and CMV-seropositive. CDR3 coding DNA: TGCAGCGTTGACCACCGGTGGAGTCTTGATACGCAGTATTTT. Translating gives CSVDHRWSLDTQYF.